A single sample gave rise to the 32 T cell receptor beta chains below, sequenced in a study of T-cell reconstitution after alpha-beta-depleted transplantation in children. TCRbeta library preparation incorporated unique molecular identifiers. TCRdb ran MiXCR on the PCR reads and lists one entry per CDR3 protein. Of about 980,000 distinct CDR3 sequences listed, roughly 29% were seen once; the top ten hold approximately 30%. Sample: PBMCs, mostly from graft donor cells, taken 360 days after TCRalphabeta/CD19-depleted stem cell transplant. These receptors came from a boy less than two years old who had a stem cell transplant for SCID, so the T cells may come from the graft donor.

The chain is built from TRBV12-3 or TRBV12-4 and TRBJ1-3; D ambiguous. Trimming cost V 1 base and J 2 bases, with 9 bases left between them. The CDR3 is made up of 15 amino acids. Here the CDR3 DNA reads TGTGCCAGCAGTTTAGGCAGGAGACCTGGAAACACCATATATTTT. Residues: CASSLGRRPGNTIYF.

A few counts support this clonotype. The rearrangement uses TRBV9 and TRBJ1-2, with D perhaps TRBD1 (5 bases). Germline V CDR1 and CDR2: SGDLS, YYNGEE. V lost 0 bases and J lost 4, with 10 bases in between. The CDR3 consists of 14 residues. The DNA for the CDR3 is TGTGCCAGCAGCGTAGAAGGGGATCCCTATGGCTACACCTTC. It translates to CASSVEGDPYGYTF.

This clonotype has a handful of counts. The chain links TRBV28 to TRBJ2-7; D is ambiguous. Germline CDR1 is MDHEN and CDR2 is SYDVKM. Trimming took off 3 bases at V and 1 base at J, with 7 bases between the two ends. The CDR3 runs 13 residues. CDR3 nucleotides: TGTGCCAGCAGTTTCGCCGTTTCCTACGAGCAGTACTTC. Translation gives CASSFAVSYEQYF.

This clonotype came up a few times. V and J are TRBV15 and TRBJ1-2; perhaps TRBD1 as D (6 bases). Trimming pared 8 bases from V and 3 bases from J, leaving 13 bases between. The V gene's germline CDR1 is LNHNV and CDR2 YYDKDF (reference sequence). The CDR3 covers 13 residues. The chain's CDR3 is CATADRSYYGYTF. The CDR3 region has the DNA TGTGCCACCGCAGACAGGAGCTACTATGGCTACACCTTC.

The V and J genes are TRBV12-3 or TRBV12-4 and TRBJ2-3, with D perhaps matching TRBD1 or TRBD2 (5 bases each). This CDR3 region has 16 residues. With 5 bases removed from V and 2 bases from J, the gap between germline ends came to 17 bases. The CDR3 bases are TGTGCCAGCAGTCCCCGCCGGGACGAGCCCACAGATACGCAGTATTTT. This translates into CASSPRRDEPTDTQYF.

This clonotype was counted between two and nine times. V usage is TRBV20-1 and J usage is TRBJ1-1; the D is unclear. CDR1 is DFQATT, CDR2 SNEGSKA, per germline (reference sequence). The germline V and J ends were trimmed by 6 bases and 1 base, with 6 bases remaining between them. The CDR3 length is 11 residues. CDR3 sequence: CSANENTEAFF. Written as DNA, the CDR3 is TGCAGTGCCAACGAGAACACTGAAGCTTTCTTT.

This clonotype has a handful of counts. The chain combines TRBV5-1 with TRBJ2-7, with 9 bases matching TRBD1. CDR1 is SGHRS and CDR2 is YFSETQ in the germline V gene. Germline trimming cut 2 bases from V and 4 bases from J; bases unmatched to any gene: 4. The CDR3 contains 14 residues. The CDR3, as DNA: TGCGCCAGCAGCTTCCGGACAGGGGTGTACGAGCAGTACTTC. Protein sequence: CASSFRTGVYEQYF.

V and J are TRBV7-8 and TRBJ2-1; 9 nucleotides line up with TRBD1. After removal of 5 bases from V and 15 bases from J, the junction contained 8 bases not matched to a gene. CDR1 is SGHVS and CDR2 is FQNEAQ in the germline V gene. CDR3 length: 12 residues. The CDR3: CASSHLGTGWFF. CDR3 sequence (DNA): TGTGCCAGCAGCCATCTCGGGACAGGGTGGTTCTTC.

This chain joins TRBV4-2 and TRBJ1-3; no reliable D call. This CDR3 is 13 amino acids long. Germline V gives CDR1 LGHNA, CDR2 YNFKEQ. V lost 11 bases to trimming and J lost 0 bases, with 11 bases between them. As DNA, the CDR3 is TGTGCCGCCCAAACCTCCTCTGGAAACACCATATATTTT. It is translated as CAAQTSSGNTIYF.

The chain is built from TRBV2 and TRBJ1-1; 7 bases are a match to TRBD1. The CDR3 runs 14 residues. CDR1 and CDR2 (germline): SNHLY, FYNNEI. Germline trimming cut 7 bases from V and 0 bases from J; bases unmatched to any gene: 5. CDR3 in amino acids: CASKGASMNTEAFF. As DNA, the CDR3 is TGTGCCAGCAAGGGGGCATCCATGAACACTGAAGCTTTCTTT.

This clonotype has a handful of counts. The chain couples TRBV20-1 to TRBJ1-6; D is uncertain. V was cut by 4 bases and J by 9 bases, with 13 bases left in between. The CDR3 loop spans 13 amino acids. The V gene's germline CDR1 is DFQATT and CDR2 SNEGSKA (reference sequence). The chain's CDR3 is CSATRREGSPLHF. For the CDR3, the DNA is TGCAGTGCTACCCGAAGGGAGGGTTCACCCCTCCACTTT.

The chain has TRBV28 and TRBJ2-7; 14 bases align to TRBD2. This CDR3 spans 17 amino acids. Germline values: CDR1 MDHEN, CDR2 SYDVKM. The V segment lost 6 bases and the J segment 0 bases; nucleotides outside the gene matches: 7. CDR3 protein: CASSYGLAGGASYEQYF. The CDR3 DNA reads TGTGCCAGCAGCTACGGACTAGCGGGGGGCGCCTCCTACGAGCAGTACTTC.

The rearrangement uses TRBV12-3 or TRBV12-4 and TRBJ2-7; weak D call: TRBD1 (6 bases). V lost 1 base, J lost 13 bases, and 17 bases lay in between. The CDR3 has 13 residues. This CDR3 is CASSLVAVGQLYF. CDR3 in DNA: TGTGCCAGCAGTTTAGTGGCGGTAGGACAGCTCTACTTC.

CDR3 nucleotides: TGCAGCGTCCCGGGACAGGGTCTACCGAACACTGAAGCTTTCTTT. Residues: CSVPGQGLPNTEAFF. The V and J genes are TRBV29-1 and TRBJ1-1, with 9 bases lining up with TRBD1. After removal of 6 bases from V and 1 base from J, the junction contained 9 bases not matched to a gene. Germline V gene lookup returns CDR1 SQVTM and CDR2 ANQGSEA. This CDR3 contains 15 residues.

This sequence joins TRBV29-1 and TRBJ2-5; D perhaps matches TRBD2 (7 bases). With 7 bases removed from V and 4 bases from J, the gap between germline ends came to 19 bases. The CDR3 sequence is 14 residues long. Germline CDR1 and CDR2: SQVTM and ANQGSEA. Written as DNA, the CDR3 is TGCAGCGCCCGGCGGGGGCAGGGAGGAGAGACCCAGTACTTC. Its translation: CSARRGQGGETQYF.

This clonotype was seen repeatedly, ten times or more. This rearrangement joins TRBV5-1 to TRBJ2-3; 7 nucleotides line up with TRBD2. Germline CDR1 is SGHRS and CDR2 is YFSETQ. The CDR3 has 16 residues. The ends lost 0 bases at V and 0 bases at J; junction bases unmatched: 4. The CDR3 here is CASSLETSQSTDTQYF. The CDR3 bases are TGCGCCAGCAGCTTGGAGACTAGCCAAAGCACAGATACGCAGTATTTT.

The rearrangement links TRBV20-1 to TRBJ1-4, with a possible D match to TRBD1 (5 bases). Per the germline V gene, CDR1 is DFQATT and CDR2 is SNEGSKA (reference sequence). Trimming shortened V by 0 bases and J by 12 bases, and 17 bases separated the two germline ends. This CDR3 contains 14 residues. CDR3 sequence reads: CSARDRPERGELFF. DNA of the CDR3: TGCAGTGCTAGAGATCGGCCCGAGAGGGGTGAACTGTTTTTT.

The CDR3, as DNA: TGCGCCAGCAGCCAAGTCAGGTCGGCAGGGGTGGGCTACGAGCAGTACTTC. Amino acid sequence: CASSQVRSAGVGYEQYF. J is TRBJ2-7 and V is TRBV4-1, with D perhaps TRBD1 (6 bases). The CDR3 runs 17 residues. Trimming took 1 base from V and 3 from J, leaving 19 bases between them. Germline CDR1 is MGHRA and CDR2 is YSYEKL.

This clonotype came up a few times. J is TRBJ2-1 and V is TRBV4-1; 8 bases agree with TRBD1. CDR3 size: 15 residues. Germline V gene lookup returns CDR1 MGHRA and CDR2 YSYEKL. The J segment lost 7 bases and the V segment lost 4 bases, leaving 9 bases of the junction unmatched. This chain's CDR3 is CASSRSGGRVNEQFF. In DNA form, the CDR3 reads TGCGCCAGCAGCCGCTCAGGGGGCAGGGTAAATGAGCAGTTCTTC.

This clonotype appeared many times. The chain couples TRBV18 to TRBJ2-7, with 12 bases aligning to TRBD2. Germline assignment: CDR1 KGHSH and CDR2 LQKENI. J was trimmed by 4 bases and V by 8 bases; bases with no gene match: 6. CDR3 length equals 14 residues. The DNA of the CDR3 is TGTGCCAGCAGTCCGACTAGCGGGGGATACGAGCAGTACTTC. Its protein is CASSPTSGGYEQYF.

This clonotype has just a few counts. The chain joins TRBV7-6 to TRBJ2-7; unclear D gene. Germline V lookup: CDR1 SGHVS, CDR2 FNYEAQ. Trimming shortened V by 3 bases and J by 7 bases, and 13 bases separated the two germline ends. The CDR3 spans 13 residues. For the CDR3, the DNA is TGTGCCAGCAGCTTTTGGACGGCACAAGAGCAGTACTTC. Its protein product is CASSFWTAQEQYF.

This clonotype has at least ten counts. In DNA, the CDR3 is TGTGCCAGCAGCCAAGATCTAGCGGGGGATAACTACAATGAGCAGTTCTTC. Translation gives CASSQDLAGDNYNEQFF. The chain couples TRBV4-2 to TRBJ2-1, with TRBD2 identical over 10 bases. Germline loops: CDR1 LGHNA, CDR2 YNFKEQ. The CDR3 is 17 residues long. V lost 0 bases, J lost 3 bases, and 5 bases stayed unmatched.

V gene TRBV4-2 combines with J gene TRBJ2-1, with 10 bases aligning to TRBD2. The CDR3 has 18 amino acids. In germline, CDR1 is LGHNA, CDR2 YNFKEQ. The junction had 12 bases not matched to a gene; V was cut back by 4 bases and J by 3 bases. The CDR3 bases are TGTGCCAGCAGCCCCCGTGGGTTTAGCGGGGGGAGCTACAATGAGCAGTTCTTC. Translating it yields CASSPRGFSGGSYNEQFF.

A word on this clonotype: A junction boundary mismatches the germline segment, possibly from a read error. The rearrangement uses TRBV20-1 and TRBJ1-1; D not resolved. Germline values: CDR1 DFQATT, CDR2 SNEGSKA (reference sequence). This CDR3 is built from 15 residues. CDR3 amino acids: CSARDRGDMNTEAFF. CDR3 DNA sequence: TGCAGTGCTAGAGATCGTGGGGATATGAACACTGAAGCCTTCTTT.

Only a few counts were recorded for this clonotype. The CDR3 sequence: CASSYSITGGDIQYF. In DNA form, the CDR3 reads TGTGCCAGCAGTTACTCGATTACCGGAGGAGACATTCAGTACTTC. The genes are TRBV6-5 and TRBJ2-4; a weak D match, TRBD2 (5 bases). Germline values: CDR1 MNHEY, CDR2 SVGAGI. Trimming cost V 0 bases and J 8 bases, with 14 bases left between them. This CDR3 is built from 15 residues.

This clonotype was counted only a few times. This CDR3 is CASSQDPGANTGELFF. The CDR3 bases are TGCGCCAGCAGCCAAGATCCCGGGGCGAACACCGGGGAGCTGTTTTTT. This chain connects TRBV4-1 to TRBJ2-2; tentative D call: TRBD2 (5 bases). Germline V gives CDR1 MGHRA, CDR2 YSYEKL. V lost 0 bases and J 0 bases, leaving 8 bases between the germline ends. This CDR3 contains 16 residues.

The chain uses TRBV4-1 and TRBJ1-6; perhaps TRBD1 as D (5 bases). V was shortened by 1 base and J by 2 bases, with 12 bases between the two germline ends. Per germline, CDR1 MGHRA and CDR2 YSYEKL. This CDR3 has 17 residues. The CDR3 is CASSQVEGSPYNSPLHF. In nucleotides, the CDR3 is TGCGCCAGCAGCCAAGTCGAGGGGAGTCCCTATAATTCACCCCTCCACTTT.

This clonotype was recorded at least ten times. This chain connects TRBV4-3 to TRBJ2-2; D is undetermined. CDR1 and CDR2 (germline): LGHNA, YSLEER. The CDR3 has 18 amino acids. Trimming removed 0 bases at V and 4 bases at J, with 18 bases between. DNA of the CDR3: TGCGCCAGCAGCCAAGATGCGTTTTTCTTTCCGAGCACCGGGGAGCTGTTTTTT. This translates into CASSQDAFFFPSTGELFF.

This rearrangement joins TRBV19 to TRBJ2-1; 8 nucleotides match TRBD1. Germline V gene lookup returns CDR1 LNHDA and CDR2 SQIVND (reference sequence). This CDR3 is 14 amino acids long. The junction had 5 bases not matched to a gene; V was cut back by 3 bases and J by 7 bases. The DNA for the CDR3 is TGTGCCAGTAGTATCGACAGGGGTGGTAATGAGCAGTTCTTC. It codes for CASSIDRGGNEQFF.

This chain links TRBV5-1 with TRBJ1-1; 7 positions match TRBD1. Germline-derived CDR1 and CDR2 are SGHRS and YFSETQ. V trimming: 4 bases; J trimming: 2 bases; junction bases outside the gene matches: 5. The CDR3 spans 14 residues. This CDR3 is CASSHPGGNTEAFF. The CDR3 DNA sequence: TGCGCCAGCAGCCACCCAGGGGGTAACACTGAAGCTTTCTTT.

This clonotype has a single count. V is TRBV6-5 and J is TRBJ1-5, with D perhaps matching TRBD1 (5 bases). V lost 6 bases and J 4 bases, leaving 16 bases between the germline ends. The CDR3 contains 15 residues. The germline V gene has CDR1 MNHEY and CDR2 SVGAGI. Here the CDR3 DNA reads TGTGCCAGCAGGTTAAACTCAGGGTCAAATCAGCCCCAGCATTTT. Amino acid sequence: CASRLNSGSNQPQHF.

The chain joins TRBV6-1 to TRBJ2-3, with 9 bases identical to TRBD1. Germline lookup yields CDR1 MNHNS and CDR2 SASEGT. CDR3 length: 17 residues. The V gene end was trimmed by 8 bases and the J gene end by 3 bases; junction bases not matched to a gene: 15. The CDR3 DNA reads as TGTGCCAGCCTTACCGGGACAGGGACCCGTGGGACAGATACGCAGTATTTT. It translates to CASLTGTGTRGTDTQYF.